A single sample is the source of the 27 T cell receptor beta chains below, sequenced in a study of blood T cells in healthy people across ages. PCR was performed a second time for roughly 7 to 12 cycles using a sample-barcoded 5' primer and a J-beta primer mix. TCRdb recomputed calls from the 5' RACE reads with MiXCR, one row per CDR3 protein. The table has 1.6 million or so distinct CDR3 sequences, 30% to 35% seen once; the top ten hold about 11%. The sample taken for sequencing was blood. All receptors derive from a woman aged 30 to 39 in good health.

This clonotype occurred a few times. This chain links TRBV18 with TRBJ1-1, with D unresolved. The CDR3 contains 13 residues. CDR1 is KGHSH and CDR2 is LQKENI in the germline V gene. Deletions cut 3 bases from V and 3 bases from J, with 8 bases between. The CDR3 nucleotides read TGTGCCAGCTCACCGAGGTTGGACACTGAAGCTTTCTTT. Its translation is CASSPRLDTEAFF.

This sequence joins TRBV7-8 and TRBJ2-7, with D tentatively TRBD2 (7 bases). Per germline, CDR1 SGHVS and CDR2 FQNEAQ. Trimming cost V 1 base and J 6 bases, with 16 bases left between them. The CDR3 is 15 residues long. CDR3 region: CASSLGVGGPLEQYF. The CDR3 DNA is TGTGCCAGCAGCTTAGGAGTGGGGGGGCCTCTCGAGCAGTACTTC. Combining the CDR3 with reference TRBV7-8 and TRBJ2-7 gives the whole variable domain GAGVSQSPRYKVAKRGQDVALRCDPISGHVSLFWYQQALGQGPEFLTYFQNEAQLDKSGLPSDRFFAERPEGSVSTLKIQRTQQEDSAVYLCASSLGVGGPLEQYFGPGTRLTVT.

V and J are TRBV12-5 and TRBJ2-1; D call uncertain. The CDR3 extends over 12 amino acids. Germline V gene lookup returns CDR1 LGHNT and CDR2 FRNRAP. The V gene lost 4 bases and the J gene lost 4 bases, with 5 bases spanning the gap. This chain's CDR3 is CASGSQYNEQFF. In DNA form, the CDR3 reads TGTGCTAGTGGTTCCCAATACAATGAGCAGTTCTTC.

The chain is built from TRBV30 and TRBJ2-5; D not resolved. V lost 0 bases and J 11 bases, leaving 13 bases between the germline ends. CDR1 and CDR2 (germline): GTSNPN, SVGIG (reference sequence). The CDR3 covers 12 residues. The DNA for the CDR3 is TGTGCCTGGAGTGTACGGGCAATAGAGCAGTACTTC. Encoded protein: CAWSVRAIEQYF. Drawing the rest from reference TRBV30 and TRBJ2-5, the complete variable domain is SQTIHQWPATLVQPVGSPLSLECTVEGTSNPNLYWYRQAAGRGLQLLFYSVGIGQISSEVPQNLSASRPQDRQFILSSKKLLLSDSGFYLCAWSVRAIEQYFGPGTRLLVL.

CDR3 coding DNA: TGTGCCAGCAGCCGCTACCTTGGCGGGACCCAGTACTTC. Translated: CASSRYLGGTQYF. V and J are TRBV7-3 and TRBJ2-5; D not resolved. Germline CDR1 is SGHTA and CDR2 is FQGTGA. V lost 5 bases and J 7 bases, leaving 14 bases between the germline ends. This CDR3 is built from 13 residues. The variable domain in full, completed from reference TRBV7-3 and TRBJ2-5, reads GAGVSQTPSNKVTEKGKYVELRCDPISGHTALYWYRQSLGQGPEFLIYFQGTGAADDSGLPNDRFFAVRPEGSVSTLKIQRTERGDSAVYLCASSRYLGGTQYFGPGTRLLVL.

This clonotype has ten or more counts. This may stem from a read error, because a much larger clone lies one nucleotide away. The chain joins TRBV5-1 to TRBJ2-7; TRBD1 matches 7 bases. J was trimmed by 3 bases and V by 3 bases; bases with no gene match: 6. CDR1 is SGHRS, CDR2 YFSETQ, per germline. The CDR3 runs 14 residues. The chain's CDR3 is CASSSDRHRYEQYF. As DNA, the CDR3 is TGCGCCAGCAGCTCGGACAGGCACCGCTACGAGCAGTACTTC.

The chain carries TRBV6-2 or TRBV6-3 and TRBJ2-5; 10 bases are a match to TRBD2. Germline V CDR1 and CDR2: MNHEY, SVGEGT. This CDR3 region has 14 residues. The V gene end was trimmed by 7 bases and the J gene end by 5 bases; junction bases not matched to a gene: 7. The CDR3 region is CASTKRGGGETQYF. In DNA form, the CDR3 reads TGTGCCAGCACGAAGCGGGGGGGCGGTGAGACCCAGTACTTC.

This clonotype has a single count. The genes are TRBV5-1 and TRBJ1-4, with no clear D. V was cut by 4 bases and J by 4 bases, with 14 bases left in between. The germline V gene has CDR1 SGHRS and CDR2 YFSETQ. The CDR3 runs 15 residues. CDR3 amino acids: CASSPPDGYNEKLFF. CDR3 coding DNA: TGCGCCAGCAGCCCCCCGGACGGGTATAATGAAAAACTGTTTTTT.

The chain employs TRBV27 and TRBJ2-3; 12 bases are shared with TRBD2. Unmatched junction bases numbered 17, after V lost 8 bases and J lost 2 bases. The CDR3 has 19 residues. CDR1 and CDR2 from the germline V gene are MNHEY and SMNVEV (reference sequence). This chain's CDR3 is CASRPLAGGPSYYTDTQYF. The CDR3 nucleotides read TGTGCCAGCCGTCCCCTAGCGGGAGGGCCCTCCTATTACACAGATACGCAGTATTTT.

This chain joins TRBV10-3 and TRBJ2-3; 8 bases agree with TRBD2. V shed 1 base and J 1 base; nucleotides not matched to a gene: 7. The CDR3 extends over 17 amino acids. In germline, CDR1 is ENHRY, CDR2 SYGVKD. The CDR3 protein is CAISEYREGHRTDTQYF. The CDR3 DNA reads as TGTGCCATCAGTGAGTACCGGGAGGGCCACCGCACAGATACGCAGTATTTT.

The chain couples TRBV12-3 or TRBV12-4 to TRBJ1-5; 10 nucleotides line up with TRBD1. J lost 7 bases, V lost 5 bases, and 5 bases had no gene match. The CDR3 has 14 amino acids. CDR3 loop: CASSRQGAAQPQHF. CDR3 in DNA: TGTGCCAGCAGTAGACAGGGGGCCGCCCAGCCCCAGCATTTT.

This clonotype was observed a few times. The chain is built from TRBV29-1 and TRBJ1-2; D unclear. Between the trimmed V and J ends, which lost 7 bases and 0 bases, there was a span of 18 bases. The CDR3 runs to 15 residues. CDR1 and CDR2 (germline): SQVTM, ANQGSEA. CDR3 amino acids: CSASSGRYSNYGYTF. CDR3 nucleotides: TGCAGCGCCTCGTCGGGCAGATATTCTAACTATGGCTACACCTTC. Looking up the rest from reference TRBV29-1 and TRBJ1-2 gives the full variable domain: SAVISQKPSRDICQRGTSLTIQCQVDSQVTMMFWYRQQPGQSLTLIATANQGSEATYESGFVIDKFPISRPNLTFSTLTVSNMSPEDSSIYLCSASSGRYSNYGYTFGSGTRLTVV.

This clonotype was seen repeatedly, ten times or more. CDR3 coding DNA: TGTGCCAGCAGCTTGGGACAGATTGAGGAGACCCAGTACTTC. It translates to CASSLGQIEETQYF. The genes are TRBV7-8 and TRBJ2-5, with 7 bases that match TRBD1. CDR1 SGHVS and CDR2 FQNEAQ come from the germline V gene. CDR3 length equals 14 residues. The V segment lost 3 bases and the J segment 5 bases; nucleotides outside the gene matches: 6.

The CDR3 sequence is CASSYRPVVSDEQFF. CDR3 DNA sequence: TGTGCCAGCAGTTATCGTCCGGTTGTATCGGATGAGCAGTTCTTC. The V call is TRBV12-3 or TRBV12-4, the J call TRBJ2-1; D is unresolved. Between the trimmed V and J ends, which lost 4 bases and 8 bases, there was a span of 18 bases. The CDR3 spans 15 residues.

The chain uses TRBV9 and TRBJ2-7, with TRBD2 identical over 10 bases. In germline, CDR1 is SGDLS, CDR2 YYNGEE. Trimming took 2 bases from V and 4 from J; bases not matched to a gene: 6. This CDR3 region has 15 residues. The CDR3 coding sequence is TGTGCCAGCAGCGTTGATGGGACTAGCGATTACGAGCAGTACTTC. Translated: CASSVDGTSDYEQYF.

This clonotype was seen a handful of times. An end of the junction differs from the germline gene, which may be a read error. The chain joins TRBV7-2 to TRBJ2-7; D uncertain. Germline values: CDR1 SGHTA, CDR2 FQGNSA. The CDR3 length is 13 residues. The DNA for the CDR3 is TGTGCCGGCAGCTTAGCTGGGGCCTACGAGCAGTACTTC. Translation: CAGSLAGAYEQYF. The entire variable domain, with the rest obtained from reference TRBV7-2 and TRBJ2-7, is as follows: GAGVSQSPSNKVTEKGKDVELRCDPISGHTALYWYRQSLGQGLEFLIYFQGNSAPDKSGLPSDRFSAERTGGSVSTLTIQRTQQEDSAVYLCAGSLAGAYEQYFGPGTRLTVT.

This sequence joins TRBV2 and TRBJ2-3, with D unresolved. The germline V gene has CDR1 SNHLY and CDR2 FYNNEI. There are 12 residues in the CDR3. Between the trimmed V and J ends, which lost 3 bases and 4 bases, there was a span of 5 bases. The CDR3 region has the DNA TGTGCCAGCAGTGACCAGCCAGATACGCAGTATTTT. The encoded protein is CASSDQPDTQYF. The full variable domain, its missing parts supplied by reference TRBV2 and TRBJ2-3, is EPEVTQTPSHQVTQMGQEVILRCVPISNHLYFYWYRQILGQKVEFLVSFYNNEISEKSEIFDDQFSVERPDGSNFTLKIRSTKLEDSAMYFCASSDQPDTQYFGPGTRLTVL.

The chain couples TRBV6-1 to TRBJ1-3, with 7 nucleotides matching TRBD1. The length of the CDR3 is 15 residues. With 7 bases clipped from V and 3 bases from J, the junction kept 9 bases outside the gene matches. Germline V gives CDR1 MNHNS, CDR2 SASEGT. The CDR3 DNA is TGTGCCAGCACTTGGGACAGCGGTGGTGGAAACACCATATATTTT. It translates to CASTWDSGGGNTIYF.

This clonotype was counted between two and nine times. This chain uses TRBV10-3 with TRBJ2-3; 13 bases are a match to TRBD2. Germline CDR1 is ENHRY and CDR2 is SYGVKD. The V segment lost 6 bases and the J segment 2 bases; nucleotides outside the gene matches: 8. The CDR3 covers 17 residues. CDR3 sequence reads: CAISLGLAGVSTDTQYF. In DNA, the CDR3 is TGTGCCATCAGCCTCGGACTAGCGGGAGTGTCCACAGATACGCAGTATTTT.

This clonotype was seen a few times. The J gene is TRBJ2-1, the V gene TRBV20-1; tentatively, D is TRBD1 (6 bases). This CDR3 spans 15 amino acids. V was cut by 3 bases and J by 3 bases, with 15 bases left in between. Per the germline V gene, CDR1 is DFQATT and CDR2 is SNEGSKA (reference sequence). The DNA of the CDR3 is TGCAGTGCTAGCCTCTTAAGGGGGATCTACAATGAGCAGTTCTTC. It yields the protein CSASLLRGIYNEQFF.

V usage is TRBV2 and J usage is TRBJ2-5; TRBD2 matches 10 bases. Germline CDR1 SNHLY, CDR2 FYNNEI. The ends lost 8 bases at V and 7 bases at J; junction bases unmatched: 19. This CDR3 spans 17 amino acids. This chain's CDR3 is CASGGELAGRPGGTQYF. In nucleotides, the CDR3 is TGTGCCAGCGGAGGAGAACTAGCGGGGCGCCCTGGAGGGACCCAGTACTTC.

This clonotype was counted a few times. The chain links TRBV2 to TRBJ2-5; the D gene is possibly TRBD1 (6 bases). CDR1 and CDR2 from the germline V gene are SNHLY and FYNNEI. CDR3 length equals 13 residues. The V end was cut by 6 bases, the J end by 5 bases, with 13 bases between. The CDR3 reads CASRGAGAETQYF. The DNA of the CDR3 is TGTGCCAGCAGAGGGGCAGGGGCTGAGACCCAGTACTTC.

The V gene is TRBV20-1, the J gene TRBJ2-3; D could derive from TRBD1 or TRBD2 (7 bases each). This CDR3 spans 15 amino acids. Germline CDR1 and CDR2: DFQATT and SNEGSKA (reference sequence). V dropped 6 bases and J dropped 1 base, with 17 bases sitting between them. DNA for the CDR3: TGCAGTGCCCCAGGGGGGGGTCCGGGCACAGATACGCAGTATTTT. Its translation: CSAPGGGPGTDTQYF.

The chain carries TRBV12-3 or TRBV12-4 and TRBJ2-3; D ambiguous. The CDR3 spans 15 residues. Deletions cut 3 bases from V and 2 bases from J, with 12 bases between. CDR3 coding DNA: TGTGCCAGCAGTTTGGGGAAAGGGTCCACAGATACGCAGTATTTT. Translation: CASSLGKGSTDTQYF.

This clonotype was counted many times. The V call is TRBV7-8, the J call TRBJ2-1; TRBD1 might be the D (6 bases). The CDR3 length is 14 residues. Trimming pared 4 bases from V and 6 bases from J, leaving 13 bases between. CDR1 is SGHVS and CDR2 is FQNEAQ in the germline V gene. The CDR3 sequence is CASSSGQTSNEQFF. DNA for the CDR3: TGTGCCAGCAGCTCCGGACAGACATCCAATGAGCAGTTCTTC.

This clonotype was recorded at least ten times. For the CDR3, the DNA is TGTGCCAGCGCCCGAGAAACCATCGGACAGGTGAAATACGAGCAGTACTTC. Translating it yields CASARETIGQVKYEQYF. J is TRBJ2-7 and V is TRBV12-3 or TRBV12-4, with 7 bases aligning to TRBD1. The V segment lost 8 bases and the J segment 4 bases; nucleotides outside the gene matches: 20. The CDR3 runs 17 residues.

This clonotype occurred a few times. The chain joins TRBV7-9 to TRBJ2-1; 7 positions match TRBD2. CDR1 is SEHNR and CDR2 is FQNEAQ in the germline V gene (reference sequence). This CDR3 region has 15 residues. J lost 7 bases, V lost 6 bases, and 12 bases had no gene match. The CDR3, as DNA: TGTGCCAGCAGGGTCGCGGGCGGGAGAAGGAATGAGCAGTTCTTC. Protein sequence: CASRVAGGRRNEQFF.